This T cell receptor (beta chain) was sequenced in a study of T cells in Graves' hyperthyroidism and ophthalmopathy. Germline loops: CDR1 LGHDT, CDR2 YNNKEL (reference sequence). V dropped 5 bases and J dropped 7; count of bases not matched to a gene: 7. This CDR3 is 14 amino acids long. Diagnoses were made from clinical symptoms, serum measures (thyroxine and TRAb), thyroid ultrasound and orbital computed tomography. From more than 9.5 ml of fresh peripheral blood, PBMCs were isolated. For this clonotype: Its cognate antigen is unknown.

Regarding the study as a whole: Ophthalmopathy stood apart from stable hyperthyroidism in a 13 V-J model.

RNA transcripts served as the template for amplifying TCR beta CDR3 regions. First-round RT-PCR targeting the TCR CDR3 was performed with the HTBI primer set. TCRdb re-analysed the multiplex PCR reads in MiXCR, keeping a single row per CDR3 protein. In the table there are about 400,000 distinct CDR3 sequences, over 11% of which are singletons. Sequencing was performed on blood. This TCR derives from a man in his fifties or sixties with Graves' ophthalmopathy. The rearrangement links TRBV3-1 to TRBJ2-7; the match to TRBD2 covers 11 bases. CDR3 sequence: CASSLTSGIFEQYF. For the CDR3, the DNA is TGTGCCAGCAGCTTGACTAGCGGGATTTTTGAGCAGTACTTC.